These 13 T cell receptor beta chains were all obtained from the same sample, sequenced in a study of blood T cell repertoires in COVID-19. The repertoire was sequenced with immunoSEQ multiplex PCR; TCRdb's copy has only in-frame clones and lacks some. The sample has about 110,000 clones, about nine tenths seen once. The specimen was peripheral blood. The source of these receptors is a human donor in a cohort sampled during active COVID-19.

The chain links TRBV6-6 to TRBJ1-2; no clear D. With 0 bases removed from V and 9 bases from J, the gap between germline ends came to 2 bases. Germline V gene lookup returns CDR1 MNHNY and CDR2 SVGAGI (reference sequence). CDR3 length: 10 residues. The DNA for the CDR3 is TGTGCCAGCAGTTACTCCAGCTACACCTTC. Its protein is CASSYSSYTF.

This chain uses TRBV11-2 with TRBJ2-1; no reliable D call. Trimming removed 1 base at V and 6 bases at J, with 7 bases between. Germline CDR1 SGHAT, CDR2 FQNNGV. This CDR3 comprises 13 residues. This CDR3 reads CASSLVQFNEQFF. The CDR3 nucleotides are TGTGCCAGCAGCTTAGTTCAGTTCAATGAGCAGTTCTTC.

The CDR3 DNA follows: TGTGCCAGCAGTCCGGGGGGGTACCTTCACAATGAGCAGTTCTTC. It yields the protein CASSPGGYLHNEQFF. The chain couples TRBV6-5 to TRBJ2-1; 8 bases align to TRBD2. The V gene's germline CDR1 is MNHEY and CDR2 SVGAGI. V was clipped by 5 bases and J by 5 bases; unmatched bases: 8. CDR3 length: 15 amino acids.

This clone was counted between two and nine times. The rearrangement joins TRBV28 to TRBJ1-5, with TRBD1 identical over 7 bases. V dropped 6 bases and J dropped 6; count of bases not matched to a gene: 8. The CDR3 totals 14 residues. The germline gives CDR1 MDHEN, CDR2 SYDVKM. CDR3 in DNA: TGTGCCAGCAGGGGTACAGGGGTCTTTCAGCCCCAGCATTTT. This translates into CASRGTGVFQPQHF.

This rearrangement joins TRBV18 to TRBJ1-2, with D tentatively TRBD1 (5 bases). Trimming stripped 6 bases from V and 0 bases from J, with 14 bases between. CDR3 size: 15 residues. Germline values: CDR1 KGHSH, CDR2 LQKENI. In nucleotides, the CDR3 is TGTGCCAGCTCTCTTGACAGTTTAGCTAACTATGGCTACACCTTC. As protein: CASSLDSLANYGYTF. The whole variable domain, remainder taken from reference TRBV18 and TRBJ1-2, is NAGVMQNPRHLVRRRGQEARLRCSPMKGHSHVYWYRQLPEEGLKFMVYLQKENIIDESGMPKERFSAEFPKEGPSILRIQQVVRGDSAAYFCASSLDSLANYGYTFGSGTRLTVV.

J is TRBJ2-7 and V is TRBV2; 7 nucleotides match TRBD1. Trimming took 5 bases from V and 1 from J; bases not matched to a gene: 5. CDR1 SNHLY and CDR2 FYNNEI come from the germline V gene. The CDR3 length is 14 residues. The CDR3 DNA sequence: TGTGCCAGCAGTTTAGGACAGGATTCCTACGAGCAGTACTTC. Translated, it gives CASSLGQDSYEQYF.

The genes are TRBV18 and TRBJ2-2; 10 nucleotides match TRBD1. V shed 2 bases and J 3 bases; nucleotides not matched to a gene: 0. This CDR3 spans 15 amino acids. The germline V gene encodes CDR1 KGHSH and CDR2 LQKENI. The CDR3 spells CASSPGTGDTGELFF. CDR3 DNA: TGTGCCAGCTCACCAGGGACAGGGGACACCGGGGAGCTGTTTTTT.

J is TRBJ1-1 and V is TRBV7-2; D call uncertain. The ends were cut back, 1 base at V and 0 bases at J, with 6 bases in the middle. Germline CDR1 is SGHTA and CDR2 is FQGNSA. The CDR3 contains 14 residues. Here the CDR3 DNA reads TGTGCCAGCAGCTTAGGGCCCATGAACACTGAAGCTTTCTTT. As protein: CASSLGPMNTEAFF. Combining the CDR3 with reference TRBV7-2 and TRBJ1-1 gives the whole variable domain GAGVSQSPSNKVTEKGKDVELRCDPISGHTALYWYRQSLGQGLEFLIYFQGNSAPDKSGLPSDRFSAERTGGSVSTLTIQRTQQEDSAVYLCASSLGPMNTEAFFGQGTRLTVV.

The chain employs TRBV11-2 and TRBJ2-2; the D is unclear. This CDR3 is 15 amino acids long. The V end lost 0 bases, the J end lost 5 bases, and 10 bases lay between the germline ends. Germline CDR1 and CDR2: SGHAT and FQNNGV. The DNA for the CDR3 is TGTGCCAGCAGCTTAGATCTTCTGCGGACCGGGGAGCTGTTTTTT. This encodes CASSLDLLRTGELFF.

This rearrangement joins TRBV12-3 or TRBV12-4 to TRBJ2-1; weak D call: TRBD1 (5 bases). The V end lost 3 bases, the J end lost 8 bases, and 8 bases lay between the germline ends. The CDR3 sequence is 12 residues long. CDR3 coding DNA: TGTGCCAGCAGTTTCTGGGGCCATGAGCAGTTCTTC. Protein product: CASSFWGHEQFF.

This clone is a singleton in its sample. The CDR3 here is CASRGTNEKLFF. The CDR3 region has the DNA TGTGCCAGCAGGGGCACTAATGAAAAACTGTTTTTT. The chain links TRBV2 to TRBJ1-4, with no clear D. Germline CDR1 reads SNHLY; CDR2 reads FYNNEI. This CDR3 comprises 12 residues. Trimming pared 6 bases from V and 2 bases from J, leaving 4 bases between.

This clone has a single count. The genes are TRBV7-8 and TRBJ2-1, with D possibly matching TRBD2 (6 bases). Germline V gene lookup returns CDR1 SGHVS and CDR2 FQNEAQ. The V gene lost 8 bases and the J gene lost 4 bases, with 12 bases spanning the gap. The CDR3 is 13 residues long. CDR3 protein: CASGPGGYNEQFF. For the CDR3, the DNA is TGTGCCAGCGGGCCCGGGGGTTACAATGAGCAGTTCTTC. Full variable domain (rest looked up from reference TRBV7-8 and TRBJ2-1): GAGVSQSPRYKVAKRGQDVALRCDPISGHVSLFWYQQALGQGPEFLTYFQNEAQLDKSGLPSDRFFAERPEGSVSTLKIQRTQQEDSAVYLCASGPGGYNEQFFGPGTRLTVL.

The table lists this clone with a few counts. This chain links TRBV5-1 with TRBJ1-2; 12 nucleotides align to TRBD1. There are 15 residues in the CDR3. Trimming removed 4 bases from V and 2 bases from J; junction bases left unmatched: 3. Germline CDR1 reads SGHRS; CDR2 reads YFSETQ. DNA of the CDR3: TGCGCCAGCAGCCTGGGGACAGGGGGCAACTATGGCTACACCTTC. It translates to CASSLGTGGNYGYTF.